This TCR beta chain was documented in a study of T cell repertoires in cytomegalovirus infection. V gave up 5 bases and J gave up 2 bases; unmatched junction bases: 11. The CDR3 sequence is 18 residues long. The germline V gene has CDR1 DFQATT and CDR2 SNEGSKA (reference sequence). On this clonotype: No antigen is known for it.

TCRdb reprocessed the reads with MiXCR, giving one entry per CDR3 protein. There are about 350,000 distinct CDR3 sequences in the sample; about 35% occur only once, and about 14% lies in the top ten. The chain is built from TRBV20-1 and TRBJ2-3; 15 nucleotides align to TRBD2. Here the sequenced sample was cultured PBMCs, taken from culture after CMV antigen stimulation. The sequence derives from a human donor in good health (CMV status not recorded). Some clones in this sample may be carry-over from other donors' samples. The CDR3 here is CSAALGLAGGQFTDTQYF. In nucleotides, the CDR3 is TGCAGTGCTGCCCTGGGACTAGCGGGAGGCCAATTCACAGATACGCAGTATTTT.